This is a list of T cell receptor beta chains from one sample in a study of cytomegalovirus exposure and HLA in healthy donors. Method: immunoSEQ multiplex PCR; TCRdb's copy keeps in-frame clones and lacks some. The profile shows fewer than 60,000 clones, 55% to 65% of them singletons. Sequencing input: PBMCs. These TCRs come from a human donor in good health. CDR3s include the opening cysteine and the closing phenylalanine or tryptophan. The D gene is left open where the match is weak. Clone sizes are given selectively: once, few, many, or a class where the clone is expanded.

D gene | J gene | clone size | V gene | CDR3 length | CDR3 protein | CDR3 DNA
. | TRBJ1-5 | . | TRBV30 | 13 | CAWSVQGNQPQHF | TGTGCCTGGAGTGTACAGGGCAACCAGCCCCAGCATTTT
TRBD1 | TRBJ1-1 | . | TRBV27 | 14 | CASGPLTGVTEAFF | TGTGCCAGCGGACCCCTTACAGGGGTCACTGAAGCTTTCTTT
. | TRBJ2-2 | few | TRBV19 | 15 | CASSPQGLDTGELFF | TGTGCCAGTAGTCCCCAGGGTCTAGATACCGGGGAGCTGTTTTTT
TRBD2 | TRBJ2-1 | . | TRBV30 | 15 | CAWSPSGGAANEQFF | TGTGCCTGGAGCCCGAGCGGGGGGGCAGCGAATGAGCAGTTCTTC
. | TRBJ2-1 | . | TRBV2 | 13 | CASSLTREYEQFF | TGTGCCAGCAGTTTGACACGAGAGTATGAGCAGTTCTTC
. | TRBJ2-7 | few | TRBV6-1 | 13 | CASSALEGYEQYF | TGTGCCAGCAGTGCCTTGGAGGGTTACGAGCAGTACTTC
. | TRBJ2-1 | . | TRBV7-8 | 16 | CASSPTGPHSYNEQFF | TGTGCCAGCAGCCCAACAGGTCCTCACTCCTACAATGAGCAGTTCTTC
. | TRBJ1-5 | . | TRBV6-5 | 14 | CASWEAASNQPQHF | TGTGCCAGCTGGGAGGCAGCCAGCAATCAGCCCCAGCATTTT
. | TRBJ1-5 | . | TRBV4-1 | 14 | CASSQGGGDQPQHF | TGCGCCAGCAGCCAAGGCGGCGGGGATCAGCCCCAGCATTTT
. | TRBJ1-2 | . | TRBV7-9 | 13 | CASSTGGIHGYTF | TGTGCCAGCAGCACGGGGGGGATACATGGCTACACCTTC
TRBD2 | TRBJ2-3 | . | TRBV4-3 | 17 | CASSQASGGALADTQYF | TGCGCCAGCAGCCAAGCCAGCGGGGGGGCCCTGGCAGATACGCAGTATTTT
. | TRBJ2-3 | few | TRBV10-1 | 16 | CASSGGAGRATDTQYF | TGCGCCAGCAGTGGGGGCGCGGGGCGAGCCACAGATACGCAGTATTTT
TRBD1 | TRBJ2-2 | . | TRBV6-5 | 12 | CASSRGSGELFF | TGTGCCAGCAGCAGGGGGTCAGGGGAGCTGTTTTTT
TRBD1 | TRBJ1-1 | few | TRBV4-1 | 16 | CASSPRGTETNTEAFF | TGCGCCAGCAGCCCAAGGGGGACAGAGACGAACACTGAAGCTTTCTTT
TRBD1 | TRBJ2-2 | . | TRBV30 | 15 | CAWRGGTGNTGELFF | TGTGCCTGGAGAGGAGGGACAGGGAACACCGGGGAGCTGTTTTTT
. | TRBJ1-2 | . | TRBV19 | 11 | CASSMAGRYTF | TGTGCCAGTAGTATGGCGGGGAGATACACCTTC
TRBD1 | TRBJ1-4 | once | TRBV5-1 | 15 | CASSLVGQGNEKLFF | TGCGCCAGCAGCTTGGTGGGACAGGGTAATGAAAAACTGTTTTTT
. | TRBJ1-1 | . | TRBV6-1 | 12 | CASSGIRQGVFF | TGTGCCAGCAGTGGGATCCGGCAGGGTGTTTTCTTT
. | TRBJ2-3 | . | TRBV29-1 | 10 | CSVRMSTQYF | TGCAGCGTTCGTATGTCTACGCAGTATTTT
TRBD1 | TRBJ2-7 | . | TRBV7-8 | 16 | CASSPWTGRSVYEQYF | TGTGCCAGCAGCCCTTGGACAGGGAGGTCGGTTTACGAGCAGTACTTC
TRBD1 | TRBJ2-2 | few | TRBV6-5 | 16 | CASSYPGGPSVGELFF | TGTGCCAGCAGTTACCCAGGGGGACCCTCGGTCGGGGAGCTGTTTTTT
. | TRBJ1-3 | once | TRBV30 | 13 | CAWMRGSGNTIYF | TGTGCCTGGATGAGAGGGTCTGGAAACACCATATATTTT
TRBD2 | TRBJ2-1 | few | TRBV6-5 | 16 | CASSYLAGGFYNEQFF | TGTGCCAGCAGTTACCTGGCGGGGGGGTTTTACAATGAGCAGTTCTTC
. | TRBJ1-1 | . | TRBV10-3 | 13 | CAISEVGRREAFF | TGTGCCATCAGTGAGGTGGGGCGGCGTGAAGCTTTCTTT
. | TRBJ2-7 | . | TRBV27 | 16 | CASSLSMRSGRYEQYF | TGTGCCAGCAGTTTATCGATGAGGAGCGGACGGTACGAGCAGTACTTC
TRBD1 | TRBJ1-1 | few | TRBV7-9 | 14 | CASSLPGGERQAFF | TGTGCCAGCAGCTTGCCAGGGGGCGAACGGCAAGCTTTCTTT
TRBD2 | TRBJ2-1 | once | TRBV7-3 | 17 | CASSGTLAAFSYNEQFF | TGTGCCAGCAGCGGAACGCTAGCGGCCTTCTCCTACAATGAGCAGTTCTTC
. | TRBJ1-1 | . | TRBV19 | 15 | CASSYLGAQNTEAFF | TGTGCCAGTAGCTACCTGGGGGCCCAGAACACTGAAGCTTTCTTT
TRBD1 | TRBJ1-5 | . | TRBV7-9 | 14 | CASSTRDSNQPQHF | TGTGCCAGCAGCACCCGGGACAGTAATCAGCCCCAGCATTTT
. | TRBJ1-2 | . | TRBV4-2 | 13 | CASSQDQQGSYPF | TGTGCCAGCAGCCAAGATCAACAGGGAAGCTACCCCTTC
. | TRBJ2-6 | . | TRBV27 | 15 | CATKPRGSGANVLTF | TGTGCCACCAAACCGCGGGGTTCTGGGGCCAACGTCCTGACTTTC
TRBD1 | TRBJ2-7 | few | TRBV10-3 | 15 | CAISGGQRQNYEQYF | TGTGCCATCAGTGGGGGACAGCGGCAAAACTACGAGCAGTACTTC
. | TRBJ1-2 | few | TRBV4-2 | 15 | CASSQEGGGGYGYTF | TGTGCCAGCAGCCAAGAAGGTGGGGGGGGGTATGGCTACACCTTC
TRBD1 | TRBJ2-7 | . | TRBV14 | 12 | CASSYRGHEQYF | TGTGCCAGCAGTTACAGGGGACACGAGCAGTACTTC
. | TRBJ2-5 | few | TRBV7-8 | 15 | CASSLEPGFQETQYF | TGTGCCAGCAGCTTAGAACCGGGATTTCAAGAGACCCAGTACTTC
. | TRBJ1-6 | . | TRBV5-1 | 15 | CASSLVPGLDSPLHF | TGCGCCAGCAGTCTAGTTCCGGGACTGGATTCACCCCTCCACTTT
. | TRBJ2-1 | . | TRBV7-8 | 14 | CASSARGVGNEQFF | TGTGCCAGCTCGGCCAGGGGGGTAGGCAATGAGCAGTTCTTC
TRBD2 | TRBJ2-3 | . | TRBV2 | 16 | CASTRLAGGSTDTQYF | TGTGCCAGCACTAGACTAGCGGGGGGCAGCACAGATACGCAGTATTTT
. | TRBJ2-5 | . | TRBV5-1 | 14 | CASSLLLGQETQYF | TGCGCCAGCAGCTTGCTCCTGGGGCAGGAGACCCAGTACTTC
. | TRBJ1-1 | few | TRBV5-1 | 14 | CASSGPTGQVEAFF | TGCGCCAGCAGCGGCCCGACAGGCCAGGTTGAAGCTTTCTTT
TRBD2 | TRBJ2-2 | . | TRBV7-9 | 15 | CASSTGGANTGELFF | TGTGCCAGCAGCACCGGGGGGGCGAACACCGGGGAGCTGTTTTTT
. | TRBJ2-5 | few | TRBV5-4 | 15 | CASSSPEGKGETQYF | TGTGCCAGCAGCTCTCCGGAGGGGAAAGGGGAGACCCAGTACTTC
TRBD2 | TRBJ2-3 | . | TRBV9 | 14 | CASSAGLATDTQYF | TGTGCCAGCAGCGCGGGACTAGCGACAGATACGCAGTATTTT
. | TRBJ2-2 | . | TRBV10-3 | 13 | CAIHRAYTGELFF | TGTGCCATTCACAGGGCCTACACCGGGGAGCTGTTTTTT
. | TRBJ1-1 | few | TRBV13 | 12 | CASSLGQDEAFF | TGTGCCAGCAGCTTAGGCCAGGATGAAGCTTTCTTT
TRBD1 | TRBJ1-1 | . | TRBV15 | 12 | CATSRNRGWAFF | TGTGCCACCAGCAGAAACAGGGGGTGGGCTTTCTTT
TRBD2 | TRBJ2-1 | . | TRBV15 | 15 | CATSRGRASGEEQFF | TGTGCCACCAGCAGGGGGAGGGCTAGCGGGGAAGAGCAGTTCTTC
TRBD1 | TRBJ1-4 | . | TRBV19 | 15 | CASSRQGATNEKLFF | TGTGCCAGTAGTCGGCAGGGGGCAACTAATGAAAAACTGTTTTTT
. | TRBJ1-2 | few | TRBV5-4 | 14 | CASSFGTGNYGYTF | TGTGCCAGCAGCTTTGGGACTGGTAACTATGGCTACACCTTC
TRBD1 | TRBJ1-6 | few | TRBV5-1 | 14 | CASRDSTYNSPLHF | TGCGCCAGTAGGGACAGTACATATAATTCACCCCTCCACTTT
TRBD1 | TRBJ2-7 | . | TRBV5-6 | 14 | CASSPRTGSYEQYF | TGTGCCAGCAGCCCCCGGACAGGATCCTACGAGCAGTACTTC
. | TRBJ1-1 | . | TRBV7-9 | 15 | CASSLESGAKTEAFF | TGTGCCAGCAGCTTAGAGTCAGGGGCGAAAACTGAAGCTTTCTTT
TRBD1 | TRBJ2-5 | once | TRBV5-4 | 13 | CASRGTVQETQYF | TGTGCCAGCAGAGGGACAGTTCAAGAGACCCAGTACTTC
. | TRBJ2-1 | . | TRBV4-1 | 15 | CASSQTGKGAIEQFF | TGCGCCAGCAGCCAAACAGGGAAAGGTGCCATTGAGCAGTTCTTC
. | TRBJ1-5 | . | TRBV28 | 14 | CASTLSVGNQPQHF | TGTGCCAGCACCCTTTCCGTTGGCAATCAGCCCCAGCATTTT
. | TRBJ2-2 | . | TRBV11-2 | 15 | CASSLASRNTGELFF | TGTGCCAGCAGCTTAGCGTCTAGGAACACCGGGGAGCTGTTTTTT
. | TRBJ2-3 | . | TRBV7-9 | 17 | CASSLSGVIVSTDTQYF | TGTGCCAGCAGCTTGTCAGGGGTTATTGTGAGCACAGATACGCAGTATTTT
. | TRBJ1-1 | few | TRBV9 | 14 | CASSVQGSYTEAFF | TGTGCCAGCAGCGTCCAGGGATCCTACACTGAAGCTTTCTTT
TRBD1 | TRBJ1-1 | . | TRBV10-2 | 18 | CASSVGVTGLLGNTEAFF | TGCGCCAGCAGTGTTGGCGTGACAGGGCTGTTAGGAAACACTGAAGCTTTCTTT
. | TRBJ2-3 | few | TRBV7-2 | 12 | CASSSVADTQYF | TGTGCCAGCAGCTCAGTCGCAGATACGCAGTATTTT